Listed here are 7 T cell receptor beta chains from one sample, sequenced in a study of tissue T cells after allogeneic stem cell transplantation. TCRdb's copy holds only in-frame clones and misses some; the assay was immunoSEQ multiplex PCR. The data show some 47,000 clones, about three quarters seen once. Sequenced: sorted cells pooled from one or two spleens. These TCRs come from a pool of C57BL/6 mice in good health.

Concerning this clone itself: The germline and genes are mouse ones. The read stops 1 residue short of the end of the CDR3; the missing end is completed from the germline J gene. V is TRBV3 and J is TRBJ2-3; D is unresolved. Looked up from germline, CDR1 is SNHLY and CDR2 is FYNGKV (reference sequence). The CDR3 covers 13 residues. Trimming took off 4 bases at V and 0 bases at J, with 5 bases between the two ends. This chain's CDR3 is CASSSSSAETLYF. The sequenced CDR3 bases are TGTGCCAGCAGCTCCAGTAGTGCAGAAACGCTGTAT.

For this clone: All gene names here are mouse names. The sequenced fragment ends 1 residue before the CDR3 boundary, so the rest is inferred from the germline J gene. This sequence joins TRBV23 and TRBJ1-4; the D call of TRBD1 is as the table states it, not checked on the DNA. CDR3 size: 14 residues. Per the germline V gene, CDR1 is KGHTA and CDR2 is FQNQQP. CDR3 sequence reads: CSSSQSGSNERLFF. The covered CDR3 bases are TGCTCCAGCAGTCAATCAGGGTCCAACGAAAGATTATTT.

Details on this clone: Mouse germline and gene names are used. With the read ending 1 residue before the CDR3 end, the germline J gene is used to fill in that end. This chain joins TRBV31 and TRBJ1-3; TRBD1 might be the D (6 bases). The CDR3 totals 14 residues. The ends were cut back, 3 bases at V and 0 bases at J, with 9 bases in the middle. The germline CDR1 and CDR2 sequences are GKSSPN and SITVG. The CDR3 DNA, read in part, is TGTGCCTGGAGCCGGGACAATTCTGGAAATACGCTCTAT. It specifies CAWSRDNSGNTLY. The CDR3 reads in full as CAWSRDNSGNTLYF.

In the case of this clone: Germline and genes here are mouse. The observed sequence ends 1 residue before the CDR3 terminus, with the missing tail filled in from the germline J gene. The identical CDR3 is also encoded by other nucleotide sequences in the sample. The V call is TRBV13-2, the J call TRBJ2-5; D is undetermined. Looked up from germline, CDR1 is NNHNN and CDR2 is SYGAGS (reference sequence). The V end lost 0 bases, the J end lost 3 bases, and 8 bases lay between the germline ends. The CDR3 consists of 14 residues. CDR3 sequence reads: CASGDAAGQDTQYF. Partial CDR3 DNA: TGTGCCAGCGGTGATGCGGCTGGACAAGACACCCAGTAC.

This clone occurred once. Gene names follow the mouse nomenclature. The CDR3 end lies 1 residue beyond the end of the read and is filled in from the germline J gene. This sequence joins TRBV3 and TRBJ2-3, with 13 bases matching TRBD2. This CDR3 is built from 16 residues. The ends lost 3 bases at V and 1 base at J; junction bases unmatched: 1. The germline V gene encodes CDR1 SNHLY and CDR2 FYNGKV (reference sequence). The CDR3 protein is CASSLDWGGGAETLYF. The sequenced CDR3 bases are TGTGCCAGCAGCTTGGACTGGGGGGGCGGTGCAGAAACGCTGTAT.

This clone was found a few times. Gene names are mouse gene names. The CDR3 end lies 1 residue beyond the end of the read and is filled in from the germline J gene. J is TRBJ1-6 and V is TRBV14; TRBD1 agrees at 9 bases. TRBJ1-6 qualifies as an ORF whose function is uncertain. Germline CDR1 is SGHDT and CDR2 is FRDEAV. Unmatched junction bases numbered 3, after V lost 4 bases and J lost 7 bases. The CDR3 length is 14 residues. CDR3 bases read: TGTGCCAGCAGTCCCGGACAGGGGAATTCGCCCCTCTAC. This translates into CASSPGQGNSPLY. The entire CDR3 protein is CASSPGQGNSPLYF.

Regarding this clone: Mouse gene names and germline throughout. The CDR3 is cut off 1 residue early in the read; its end comes from the germline J gene. The V call is TRBV19, the J call TRBJ2-3; 10 bases map to TRBD2. V was clipped by 5 bases and J by 1 base; unmatched bases: 1. The CDR3 contains 14 residues. Germline CDR1 reads FNHDT; CDR2 reads SITEND (reference sequence). The CDR3 region is CASRDWGGAETLYF. The DNA read from the CDR3 is TGTGCCAGCAGAGACTGGGGGGGTGCAGAAACGCTGTAT.